This passage covers 30 T cell receptor beta chains from one sample sequenced in a study of T-cell reconstitution after alpha-beta-depleted transplantation in children. Unique molecular identifiers were incorporated into the prepared TCRbeta library. TCRdb ran MiXCR on the PCR reads and lists one entry per CDR3 protein. The sample yields 450,000 to 550,000 distinct CDR3 sequences, 11% seen once. Here the sequenced sample was PBMCs, mostly from graft donor cells, taken 180 days after TCRalphabeta/CD19-depleted stem cell transplant. The receptors come from a female patient aged 2-15 years who had a stem cell transplant for aplastic anemia, so the T cells may come from the graft donor.

The table lists this clonotype with many counts. The chain carries TRBV20-1 and TRBJ2-7; D perhaps matches TRBD2 (6 bases). The ends were cut back, 1 base at V and 3 bases at J, with 10 bases in the middle. The CDR3 is 13 residues long. Germline V lookup: CDR1 DFQATT, CDR2 SNEGSKA (reference sequence). The DNA of the CDR3 is TGCAGTGCTAGAGTTCCCGGGAGCTACGAGCAGTACGTC. Translating gives CSARVPGSYEQYV.

This clonotype was detected only a few times. The chain joins TRBV13 to TRBJ1-5, with D maybe TRBD1 (5 bases). The CDR3 runs to 15 residues. The germline CDR1 and CDR2 sequences are PRHDT and FYEKMQ (reference sequence). Trimming left V 5 bases short and J 2 bases short, with 13 bases between. The CDR3 protein is CASSRGWGGNQPQHF. CDR3 nucleotides: TGTGCCAGCAGCAGGGGATGGGGTGGCAATCAGCCCCAGCATTTT.

The V call is TRBV7-2, the J call TRBJ2-7, with 9 bases lining up with TRBD2. Germline CDR1 SGHTA, CDR2 FQGNSA. This CDR3 spans 14 amino acids. The V gene end was trimmed by 6 bases and the J gene end by 12 bases; junction bases not matched to a gene: 15. This CDR3 is CASRPLTSGRNWYF. CDR3 nucleotide sequence: TGTGCCAGCAGACCTTTGACTAGCGGACGAAATTGGTACTTC.

In this sample, this clonotype turned up a few times. The chain links TRBV7-3 to TRBJ2-3; a weak D match, TRBD2 (6 bases). Germline V gene data show CDR1 as SGHTA and CDR2 as FQGTGA. Trimming shortened V by 3 bases and J by 5 bases, and 15 bases separated the two germline ends. This CDR3 is 15 amino acids long. CDR3 in DNA: TGTGCCAGCAGCTTTCTCACGGGAGAGGGAGATACGCAGTATTTT. Its protein is CASSFLTGEGDTQYF.

This clonotype was counted a few times. The chain recombines TRBV24-1 with TRBJ2-2; 11 nucleotides align to TRBD2. The CDR3 is 17 amino acids. Germline V gene data show CDR1 as KGHDR and CDR2 as SFDVKD. Unmatched junction bases numbered 6, after V lost 5 bases and J lost 2 bases. The CDR3 DNA sequence: TGTGCCACCAGTGTAGGTACTAGCGGGAGAAACACCGGGGAGCTGTTTTTT. Residues: CATSVGTSGRNTGELFF.

This clonotype has more than one count but fewer than ten. V usage is TRBV6-2 or TRBV6-3 and J usage is TRBJ2-7; no reliable D call. The CDR3 sequence is 13 residues long. Germline CDR1 and CDR2: MNHEY and SVGEGT. V lost 0 bases and J 3 bases, leaving 6 bases between the germline ends. CDR3 nucleotides: TGTGCCAGCAGTTACTCGATTCGCTACGAGCAGTACGTC. Amino acid sequence: CASSYSIRYEQYV.

This clonotype has a handful of counts. The CDR3 sequence is CSARDWGARYGYTF. CDR3 sequence (DNA): TGCAGTGCTAGAGATTGGGGGGCGAGATATGGCTACACCTTC. This chain uses TRBV20-1 with TRBJ1-2; tentatively, D is TRBD1 (6 bases). This CDR3 has 14 amino acids. The ends were cut back, 0 bases at V and 5 bases at J, with 13 bases in the middle. Germline V CDR1 and CDR2: DFQATT, SNEGSKA (reference sequence).

This sequence joins TRBV28 and TRBJ1-3; D remains ambiguous. The CDR3 spans 15 residues. Trimming shortened V by 0 bases and J by 8 bases, and 14 bases separated the two germline ends. Looked up from germline, CDR1 is MDHEN and CDR2 is SYDVKM. The DNA of the CDR3 is TGTGCCAGCAGTTTATGGAGAAGTCGGAGGGACACCATATATTTT. Its translation is CASSLWRSRRDTIYF.

The table lists this clonotype with a few counts. This rearrangement joins TRBV7-2 to TRBJ2-2; the D is unclear. There are 12 residues in the CDR3. Trimming removed 2 bases at V and 6 bases at J, with 4 bases between. Germline loops: CDR1 SGHTA, CDR2 FQGNSA. The CDR3 DNA reads as TGTGCCAGCAGCTTAATCCCCGGGGAGCTGTTTTTT. Protein product: CASSLIPGELFF.

The table lists this clonotype with a few counts. The chain employs TRBV18 and TRBJ2-5; 9 bases fit TRBD1. Germline loops: CDR1 KGHSH, CDR2 LQKENI. There are 15 residues in the CDR3. V lost 3 bases, J lost 4 bases, and 6 bases stayed unmatched. The CDR3 coding sequence is TGTGCCAGCTCACCTCCGGGACAGGGAGGAGAGACCCAGTACTTC. Protein product: CASSPPGQGGETQYF.

This clonotype showed up just a few times. J is TRBJ1-5 and V is TRBV18; 9 bases match TRBD1. With 4 bases clipped from V and 5 bases from J, the junction kept 9 bases outside the gene matches. Germline V gives CDR1 KGHSH, CDR2 LQKENI. This CDR3 comprises 16 residues. The CDR3 DNA is TGTGCCAGCTCACTACTGGCCGGGACAGGGCATCAGCCCCAGCATTTT. Its protein product is CASSLLAGTGHQPQHF.

There are a few counts of this clonotype. The CDR3 loop reads CASSKAVYRRMGLNTGELFF. The CDR3 DNA is TGTGCCAGCAGCAAAGCGGTCTACCGTCGAATGGGGCTGAACACCGGGGAGCTGTTTTTT. The genes are TRBV21-1 and TRBJ2-2; TRBD1 is taken as the D call from the table, unchecked against the DNA. TRBV21-1 is a documented pseudogene. The length of the CDR3 is 20 residues.

The rearrangement links TRBV11-2 to TRBJ1-3; no firm D call. This CDR3 has 15 residues. The germline CDR1 and CDR2 sequences are SGHAT and FQNNGV. Deletions cut 3 bases from V and 4 bases from J, with 13 bases between. CDR3 residues: CASSLDNFSGNTIYF. The CDR3 DNA follows: TGTGCCAGCAGCTTGGATAACTTCTCGGGAAACACCATATATTTT.

J is TRBJ2-5 and V is TRBV20-1; the match to TRBD1 covers 10 bases. The V gene end was trimmed by 5 bases and the J gene end by 4 bases; junction bases not matched to a gene: 13. CDR1 and CDR2 from the germline V gene are DFQATT and SNEGSKA (reference sequence). There are 16 residues in the CDR3. The CDR3 region is CSAEEPTGGNVETQYF. Written as DNA, the CDR3 is TGCAGTGCTGAAGAACCGACAGGGGGCAACGTAGAGACCCAGTACTTC.

The chain uses TRBV5-6 and TRBJ2-3, with TRBD2 matching 13 bases. CDR1 SGHDT and CDR2 YYEEEE come from the germline V gene. CDR3 length: 12 residues. J was trimmed by 13 bases and V by 3 bases; bases with no gene match: 2. CDR3 in amino acids: CASSSTSGREYF. The CDR3 coding sequence is TGTGCCAGCAGCTCCACTAGCGGGAGGGAGTATTTT.

The V and J genes are TRBV5-1 and TRBJ2-2; TRBD1 matches at 7 bases. Germline values: CDR1 SGHRS, CDR2 YFSETQ. V gave up 4 bases and J gave up 0 bases; unmatched junction bases: 6. This CDR3 contains 16 residues. CDR3 region: CASSPSGQTNTGELFF. DNA of the CDR3: TGCGCCAGCAGCCCTTCGGGACAGACGAACACCGGGGAGCTGTTTTTT.

This rearrangement joins TRBV12-3 or TRBV12-4 to TRBJ2-4, with D tentatively TRBD1 (6 bases). V lost 3 bases to trimming and J lost 0 bases, with 15 bases between them. The CDR3 spans 17 residues. The CDR3 DNA follows: TGTGCCAGCAGTTTCTCACCGGGACAACTAGCCAAAAACATTCAGTACTTC. The encoded protein is CASSFSPGQLAKNIQYF.

The V gene is TRBV5-1, the J gene TRBJ1-1; 9 bases agree with TRBD1. With V trimmed by 4 bases and J by 0 bases, 4 bases remained unmatched. This CDR3 spans 15 amino acids. Germline CDR1 is SGHRS and CDR2 is YFSETQ. In DNA form, the CDR3 reads TGCGCCAGCAGCGAGGACAGGGGCATGAACACTGAAGCTTTCTTT. Translating gives CASSEDRGMNTEAFF.

This clonotype appeared a few times. The chain employs TRBV14 and TRBJ1-4; TRBD1 aligns across 8 bases. CDR3 size: 15 residues. Germline-derived CDR1 and CDR2 are SGHDN and FVKESK. The J segment lost 4 bases and the V segment lost 3 bases, leaving 4 bases of the junction unmatched. DNA of the CDR3: TGTGCCAGCAGCCATCTAGACAGGGGTAATGAAAAACTGTTTTTT. It is translated as CASSHLDRGNEKLFF.

This clonotype was observed a few times. The chain has TRBV6-5 and TRBJ1-5, with unresolved D. Trimming removed 0 bases at V and 5 bases at J, with 5 bases between. The CDR3 length is 13 residues. CDR1 is MNHEY, CDR2 SVGAGI, per germline. The CDR3 loop reads CASSYSRDQPQHF. The CDR3 DNA follows: TGTGCCAGCAGTTACTCGAGGGATCAGCCCCAGCATTTT.

In its sample, this clonotype was seen many times. The genes are TRBV20-1 and TRBJ2-5; TRBD1 matches 7 bases. There are 13 residues in the CDR3. V lost 4 bases and J lost 5; bases outside the gene matches: 7. Germline V CDR1 and CDR2: DFQATT, SNEGSKA (reference sequence). The CDR3 coding sequence is TGCAGTGCTACCGACAGGGTTTATGAGACCCAGTACTTC. Translating gives CSATDRVYETQYF.

The chain recombines TRBV6-2 or TRBV6-3 with TRBJ2-7; a possible D gene is TRBD1 (5 bases). Germline CDR1 MNHEY, CDR2 SVGEGT. The V end lost 2 bases, the J end lost 3 bases, and 11 bases lay between the germline ends. The CDR3 spans 14 residues. The CDR3 loop reads CASSYADSRYEQYF. The CDR3 bases are TGTGCCAGCAGTTACGCCGACAGCCGCTACGAGCAGTACTTC.

This clonotype was observed a few times. The chain uses TRBV25-1 and TRBJ1-1; 7 bases map to TRBD1. Unmatched junction bases numbered 2, after V lost 8 bases and J lost 2 bases. Germline V gives CDR1 MGHDK, CDR2 SYGVNS. CDR3 length: 12 amino acids. The CDR3, as DNA: TGTGCCAGCCGACAGGGAAACACTGAAGCTTTCTTT. Amino acid sequence: CASRQGNTEAFF.

The chain employs TRBV7-2 and TRBJ2-2; 12 bases fit TRBD2. Per germline, CDR1 SGHTA and CDR2 FQGNSA. The CDR3 is made up of 16 amino acids. V lost 5 bases to trimming and J lost 7 bases; unmatched junction nucleotides: 8. The CDR3 DNA is TGTGCCAGCAGCCCCAGACTAGCGGGAGTTGGCGGGGAGCTGTTTTTT. Residues: CASSPRLAGVGGELFF.

This sequence joins TRBV3-1 and TRBJ2-7; 11 bases line up with TRBD2. CDR1 is LGHDT and CDR2 is YNNKEL in the germline V gene (reference sequence). V shed 3 bases and J 2 bases; nucleotides not matched to a gene: 6. CDR3 length: 16 residues. CDR3 residues: CASSQAPLAGAYEQYV. In DNA, the CDR3 is TGTGCCAGCAGCCAGGCCCCACTAGCGGGGGCCTACGAGCAGTACGTC.

The gene calls are TRBV27 and TRBJ2-3; D unclear. The V end was cut by 2 bases, the J end by 3 bases, with 12 bases between. Germline V lookup: CDR1 MNHEY, CDR2 SMNVEV (reference sequence). The CDR3 is 15 residues long. CDR3 sequence reads: CASSLRTPVTDTQYF. In DNA form, the CDR3 reads TGTGCCAGCAGTTTACGCACCCCTGTGACAGATACGCAGTATTTT.

The J gene is TRBJ1-5, the V gene TRBV20-1; tentatively, D is TRBD1 (6 bases). This CDR3 is built from 14 residues. CDR1 is DFQATT, CDR2 SNEGSKA, per germline (reference sequence). Deletions cut 6 bases from V and 7 bases from J, with 19 bases between. CDR3 loop: CSATRLWGPQPQHF. The CDR3 nucleotides read TGCAGTGCCACTCGTCTGTGGGGGCCACAGCCCCAGCATTTT.

The CDR3 DNA sequence: TGTGCCAGCAGCTCCCAACAGGGGAATGAAAAACTGTTTTTT. It yields the protein CASSSQQGNEKLFF. The V and J genes are TRBV13 and TRBJ1-4; TRBD1 agrees at 7 bases. V was pared by 4 bases and J by 5 bases, with 4 bases of the junction left unmatched. CDR1 is PRHDT, CDR2 FYEKMQ, per germline (reference sequence). The CDR3 totals 14 residues.

This clonotype has a handful of counts. The DNA of the CDR3 is TGTGCCAGCAGCTTAAAGGTCCGACTAGCGGGAGGTGGCACCGGGGAGCTGTTTTTT. This sequence encodes CASSLKVRLAGGGTGELFF. The chain joins TRBV11-2 to TRBJ2-2; 13 bases match TRBD2. V shed 2 bases, J shed 4 bases, and the junction held 10 bases outside the gene matches. CDR1 is SGHAT, CDR2 FQNNGV, per germline. The CDR3 covers 19 residues.

This chain links TRBV29-1 with TRBJ2-2; 8 nucleotides align to TRBD1. Trimming removed 5 bases from V and 0 bases from J; junction bases left unmatched: 11. CDR1 is SQVTM and CDR2 is ANQGSEA in the germline V gene. The CDR3 sequence is 17 residues long. The CDR3 sequence: CSVSSLQGQANTGELFF. The CDR3 DNA reads as TGCAGCGTTTCGTCCCTTCAGGGACAGGCGAACACCGGGGAGCTGTTTTTT.